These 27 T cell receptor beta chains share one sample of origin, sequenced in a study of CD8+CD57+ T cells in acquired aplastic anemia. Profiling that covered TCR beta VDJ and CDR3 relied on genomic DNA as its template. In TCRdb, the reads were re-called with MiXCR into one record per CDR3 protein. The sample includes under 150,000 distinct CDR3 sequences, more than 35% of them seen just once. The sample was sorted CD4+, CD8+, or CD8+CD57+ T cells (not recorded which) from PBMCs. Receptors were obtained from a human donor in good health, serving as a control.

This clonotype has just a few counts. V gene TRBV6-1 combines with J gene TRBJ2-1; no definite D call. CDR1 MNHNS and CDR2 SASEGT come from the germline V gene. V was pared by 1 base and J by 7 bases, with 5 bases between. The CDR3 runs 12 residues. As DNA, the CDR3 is TGTGCCAGCAGTGAAGGTGGGAATGAGCAGTTCTTC. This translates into CASSEGGNEQFF.

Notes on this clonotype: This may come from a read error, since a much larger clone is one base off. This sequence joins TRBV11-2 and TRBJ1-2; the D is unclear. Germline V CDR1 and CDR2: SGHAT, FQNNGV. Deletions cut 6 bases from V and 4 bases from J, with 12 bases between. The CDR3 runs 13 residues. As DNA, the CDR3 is TGTGCCAGCAGGCCTGAGAATAGCTATGGCTACACCTTC. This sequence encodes CASRPENSYGYTF.

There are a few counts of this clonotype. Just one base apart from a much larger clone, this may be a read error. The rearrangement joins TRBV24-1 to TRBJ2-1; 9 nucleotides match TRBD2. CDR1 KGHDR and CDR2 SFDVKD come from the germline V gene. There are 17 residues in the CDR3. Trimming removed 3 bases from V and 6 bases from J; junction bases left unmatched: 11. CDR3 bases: TGTGCCACCAGTGATCCGGGTACGGCGGGAGGGGGCAATGAGCAGTTCTTC. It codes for CATSDPGTAGGGNEQFF.

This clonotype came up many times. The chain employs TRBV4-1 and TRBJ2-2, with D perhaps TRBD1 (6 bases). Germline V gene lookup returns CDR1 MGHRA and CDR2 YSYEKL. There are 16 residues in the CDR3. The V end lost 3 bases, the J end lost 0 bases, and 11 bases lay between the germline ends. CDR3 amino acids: CASSHQGGANTGELFF. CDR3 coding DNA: TGCGCCAGCAGCCATCAAGGGGGAGCGAACACCGGGGAGCTGTTTTTT.

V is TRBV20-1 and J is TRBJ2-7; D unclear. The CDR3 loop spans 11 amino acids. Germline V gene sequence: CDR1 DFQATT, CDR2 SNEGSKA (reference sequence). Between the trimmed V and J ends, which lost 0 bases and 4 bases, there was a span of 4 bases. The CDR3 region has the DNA TGCAGTGCTAGAGAGAGGTACGAGCAGTACTTC. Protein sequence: CSARERYEQYF.

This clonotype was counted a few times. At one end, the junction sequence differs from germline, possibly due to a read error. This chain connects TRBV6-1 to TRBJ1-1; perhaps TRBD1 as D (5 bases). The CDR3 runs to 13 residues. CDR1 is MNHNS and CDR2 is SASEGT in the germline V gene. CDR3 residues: CACRIRDDTEAFF. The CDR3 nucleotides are TGTGCCTGCAGGATCCGGGACGACACTGAAGCTTTCTTT.

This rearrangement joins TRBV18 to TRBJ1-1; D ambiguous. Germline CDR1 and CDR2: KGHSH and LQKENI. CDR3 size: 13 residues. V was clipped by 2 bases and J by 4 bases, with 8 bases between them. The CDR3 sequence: CASSPGEFTEAFF. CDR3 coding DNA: TGTGCCAGCTCACCAGGCGAGTTCACTGAAGCTTTCTTT. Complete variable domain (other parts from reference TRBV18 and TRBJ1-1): NAGVMQNPRHLVRRRGQEARLRCSPMKGHSHVYWYRQLPEEGLKFMVYLQKENIIDESGMPKERFSAEFPKEGPSILRIQQVVRGDSAAYFCASSPGEFTEAFFGQGTRLTVV.

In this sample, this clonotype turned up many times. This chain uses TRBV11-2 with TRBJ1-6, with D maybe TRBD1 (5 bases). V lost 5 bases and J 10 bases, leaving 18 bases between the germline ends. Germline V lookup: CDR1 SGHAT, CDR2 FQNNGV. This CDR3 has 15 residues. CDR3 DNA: TGTGCCAGCAGCCTCCAAGAGGGGCAAGGGTCACCCCTCCACTTT. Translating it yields CASSLQEGQGSPLHF.

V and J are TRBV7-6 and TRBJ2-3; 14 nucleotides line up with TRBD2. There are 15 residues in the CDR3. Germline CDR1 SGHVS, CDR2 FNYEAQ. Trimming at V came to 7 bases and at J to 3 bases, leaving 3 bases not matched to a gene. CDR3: CASTGTSGGTDTQYF. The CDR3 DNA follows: TGTGCCAGCACAGGGACTAGCGGGGGAACAGATACGCAGTATTTT.

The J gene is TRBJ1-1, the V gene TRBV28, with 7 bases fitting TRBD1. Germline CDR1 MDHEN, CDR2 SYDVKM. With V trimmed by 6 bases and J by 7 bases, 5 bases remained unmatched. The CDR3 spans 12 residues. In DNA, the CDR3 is TGTGCCAGCAGAGACCCAGGGGGTGAAGCTTTCTTT. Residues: CASRDPGGEAFF.

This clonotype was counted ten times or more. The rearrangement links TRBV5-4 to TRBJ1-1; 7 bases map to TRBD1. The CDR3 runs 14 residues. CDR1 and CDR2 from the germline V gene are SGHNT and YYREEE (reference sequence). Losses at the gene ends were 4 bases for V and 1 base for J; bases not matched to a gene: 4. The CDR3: CASSKGQRNTEAFF. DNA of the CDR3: TGTGCCAGCAGCAAGGGACAGAGGAACACTGAAGCTTTCTTT.

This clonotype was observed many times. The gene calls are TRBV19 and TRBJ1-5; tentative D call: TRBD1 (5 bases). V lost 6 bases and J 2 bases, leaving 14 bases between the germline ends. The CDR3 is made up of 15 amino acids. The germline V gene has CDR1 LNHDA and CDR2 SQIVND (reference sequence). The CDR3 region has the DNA TGTGCCAGTAGGACGGGGGAGTCTGGCAATCAGCCCCAGCATTTT. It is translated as CASRTGESGNQPQHF.

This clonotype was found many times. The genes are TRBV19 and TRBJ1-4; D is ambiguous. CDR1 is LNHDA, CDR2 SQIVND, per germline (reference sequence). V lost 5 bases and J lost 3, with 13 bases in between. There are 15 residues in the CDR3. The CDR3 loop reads CASSLRTVSNEKLFF. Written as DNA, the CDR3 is TGTGCCAGTAGTCTCAGGACGGTTTCTAATGAAAAACTGTTTTTT.

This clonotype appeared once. The CDR3 sequence is CAISVGKGYEQYF. The CDR3 coding sequence is TGTGCCATCAGTGTGGGGAAAGGCTACGAGCAGTACTTC. The chain couples TRBV10-3 to TRBJ2-7; unclear D gene. CDR3 length: 13 amino acids. The germline gives CDR1 ENHRY, CDR2 SYGVKD. Trimming shortened V by 4 bases and J by 3 bases, and 10 bases separated the two germline ends.

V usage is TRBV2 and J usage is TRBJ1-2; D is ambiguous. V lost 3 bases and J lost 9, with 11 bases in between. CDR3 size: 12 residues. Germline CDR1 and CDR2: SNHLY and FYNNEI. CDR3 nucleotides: TGTGCCAGCAGTGAGGTGGGCGGAAGCTACACCTTC. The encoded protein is CASSEVGGSYTF. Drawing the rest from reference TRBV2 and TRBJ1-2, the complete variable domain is EPEVTQTPSHQVTQMGQEVILRCVPISNHLYFYWYRQILGQKVEFLVSFYNNEISEKSEIFDDQFSVERPDGSNFTLKIRSTKLEDSAMYFCASSEVGGSYTFGSGTRLTVV.

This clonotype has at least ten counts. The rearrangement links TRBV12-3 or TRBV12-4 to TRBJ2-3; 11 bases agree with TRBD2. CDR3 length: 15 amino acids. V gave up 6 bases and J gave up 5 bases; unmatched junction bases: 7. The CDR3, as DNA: TGTGCCAGCAGCGTTAGCGGGAGGGCATTAGATACGCAGTATTTT. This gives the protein CASSVSGRALDTQYF.

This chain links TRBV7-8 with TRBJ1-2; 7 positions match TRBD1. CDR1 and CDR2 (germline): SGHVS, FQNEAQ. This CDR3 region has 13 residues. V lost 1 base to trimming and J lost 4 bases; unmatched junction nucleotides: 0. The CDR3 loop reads CASSLGDSYGYTF. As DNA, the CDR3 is TGTGCCAGCAGCTTAGGGGACAGCTATGGCTACACCTTC.

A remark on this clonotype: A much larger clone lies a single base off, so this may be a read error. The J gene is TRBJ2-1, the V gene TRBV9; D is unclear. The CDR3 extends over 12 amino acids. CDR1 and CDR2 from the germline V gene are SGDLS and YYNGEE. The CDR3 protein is CASSVDKGQLTF. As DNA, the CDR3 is TGTGCCAGCAGCGTAGACAAGGGCCAGCTTACTTTC.

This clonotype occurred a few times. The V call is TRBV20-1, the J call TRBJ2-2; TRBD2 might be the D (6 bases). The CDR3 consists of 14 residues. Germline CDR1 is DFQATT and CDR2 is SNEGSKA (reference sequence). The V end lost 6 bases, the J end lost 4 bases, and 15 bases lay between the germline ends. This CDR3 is CSATGGLFTGELFF. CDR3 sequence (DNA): TGCAGTGCGACCGGGGGTCTATTCACCGGGGAGCTGTTTTTT.

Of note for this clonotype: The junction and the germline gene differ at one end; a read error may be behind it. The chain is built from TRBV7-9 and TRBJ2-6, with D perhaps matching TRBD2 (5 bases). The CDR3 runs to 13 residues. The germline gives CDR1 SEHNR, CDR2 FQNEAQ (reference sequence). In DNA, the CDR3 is TGTGCCAGCAGCCCACGGCGGGCCTACGTCCTGACTTTC. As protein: CASSPRRAYVLTF.

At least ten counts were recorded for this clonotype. The DNA for the CDR3 is TGTGCCAGCAGTTTAGCGAGCGGAACTGAAGCTTTCTTT. Translated, it gives CASSLASGTEAFF. This sequence joins TRBV12-3 or TRBV12-4 and TRBJ1-1; no clear D gene. The length of the CDR3 is 13 residues. V shed 0 bases and J shed 5 bases, with 7 bases lying between them.

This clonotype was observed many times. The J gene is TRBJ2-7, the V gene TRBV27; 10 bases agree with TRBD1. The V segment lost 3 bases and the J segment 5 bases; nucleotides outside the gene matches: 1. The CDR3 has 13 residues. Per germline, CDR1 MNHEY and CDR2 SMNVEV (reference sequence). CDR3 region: CASSFGTGDEQYF. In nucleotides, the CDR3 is TGTGCCAGCAGTTTCGGGACAGGGGACGAGCAGTACTTC.

Written as DNA, the CDR3 is TGTGCCAGCACGCGGGCAGGGATAGCCGGGGAGCTGTTTTTT. Amino acids: CASTRAGIAGELFF. This chain joins TRBV2 and TRBJ2-2; the D call may be TRBD1 or TRBD2 (5 bases each). The germline CDR1 and CDR2 sequences are SNHLY and FYNNEI. The V and J ends lost 7 bases and 6 bases respectively, with 15 bases between them. The CDR3 contains 14 residues.

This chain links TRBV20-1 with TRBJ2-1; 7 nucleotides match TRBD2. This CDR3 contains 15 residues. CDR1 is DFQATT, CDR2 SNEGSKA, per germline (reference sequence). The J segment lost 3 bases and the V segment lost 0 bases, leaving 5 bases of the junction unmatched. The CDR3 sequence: CSARDSTSYYNEQFF. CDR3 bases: TGCAGTGCTAGAGATTCGACTAGCTACTACAATGAGCAGTTCTTC.

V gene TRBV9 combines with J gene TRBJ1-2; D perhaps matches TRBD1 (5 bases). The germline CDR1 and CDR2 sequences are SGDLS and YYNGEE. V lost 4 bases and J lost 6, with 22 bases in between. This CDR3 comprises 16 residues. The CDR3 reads CASSPPPWGRDHGYTF. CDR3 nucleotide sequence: TGTGCCAGCAGCCCCCCTCCTTGGGGCAGGGACCATGGCTACACCTTC.

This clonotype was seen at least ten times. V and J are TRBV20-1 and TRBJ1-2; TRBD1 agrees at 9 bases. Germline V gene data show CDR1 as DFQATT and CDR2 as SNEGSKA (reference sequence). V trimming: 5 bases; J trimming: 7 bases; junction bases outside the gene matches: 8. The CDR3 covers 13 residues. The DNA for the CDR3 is TGCAGTGCTCGAGTGGGACAGGGACTTGGCTACACCTTC. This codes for CSARVGQGLGYTF.

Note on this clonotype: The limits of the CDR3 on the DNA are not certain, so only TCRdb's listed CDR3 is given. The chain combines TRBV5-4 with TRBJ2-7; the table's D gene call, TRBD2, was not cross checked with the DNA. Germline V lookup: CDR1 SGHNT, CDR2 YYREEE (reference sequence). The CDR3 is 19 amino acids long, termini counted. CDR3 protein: CASSLWGNSNQPQHFGQYF.